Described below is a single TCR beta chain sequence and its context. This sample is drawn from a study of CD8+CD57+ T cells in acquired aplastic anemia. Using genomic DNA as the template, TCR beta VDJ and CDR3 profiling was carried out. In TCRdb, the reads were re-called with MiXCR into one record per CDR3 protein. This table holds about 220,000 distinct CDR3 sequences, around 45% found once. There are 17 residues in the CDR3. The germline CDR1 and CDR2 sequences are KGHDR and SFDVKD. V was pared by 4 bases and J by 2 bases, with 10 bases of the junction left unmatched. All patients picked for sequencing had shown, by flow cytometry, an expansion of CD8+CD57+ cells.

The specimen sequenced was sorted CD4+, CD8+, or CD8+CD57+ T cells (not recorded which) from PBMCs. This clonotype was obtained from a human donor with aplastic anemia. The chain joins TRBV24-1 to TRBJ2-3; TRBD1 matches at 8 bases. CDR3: CATSDRQGRTTTDTQYF. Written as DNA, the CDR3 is TGTGCCACCAGTGACAGACAGGGGCGAACGACCACAGATACGCAGTATTTT.